Following are 17 T cell receptor beta chains from one sample sequenced in a study of control samples from healthy donors and cancer patients (dated by TCRdb to 2020 to 2022). Libraries were prepared through the immunoSEQ multiplex PCR assay. TCRdb retrieved this table from immuneACCESS and kept in-frame rearrangements only. Not all clones are present; in checked studies, unresolved V genes account for under half, and no reason is known for the remainder. This sample comprises around 140,000 clones, about 90% of them detected only once. Of the sample, 5.5% to 7.5% falls within the top ten clones. The specimen was blood. Receptor source: a man aged 18 to 35 in good health.

The rearrangement uses TRBV6-5 and TRBJ1-4; 8 bases agree with TRBD1. Germline V gene data show CDR1 as MNHEY and CDR2 as SVGAGI. The V and J ends lost 8 bases and 4 bases, in that order; junction bases with no gene match: 6. CDR3 length: 14 amino acids. In DNA, the CDR3 is TGTGCCAGCCGAGACAGGGGCCGTAATGAAAAACTGTTTTTT. Translated, it gives CASRDRGRNEKLFF.

The count of this clone is one. The DNA for the CDR3 is TGTGCCAGTAGTATCGACGGTGATCAGCCCCAGCATTTT. Translation gives CASSIDGDQPQHF. The chain joins TRBV19 to TRBJ1-5; unclear D gene. The CDR3 length is 13 residues. Germline CDR1 LNHDA, CDR2 SQIVND (reference sequence). The germline V and J ends were trimmed by 3 bases and 5 bases, with 8 bases remaining between them.

The rearrangement uses TRBV2 and TRBJ2-3; 7 nucleotides line up with TRBD1. The CDR3 extends over 13 amino acids. Germline V gene data show CDR1 as SNHLY and CDR2 as FYNNEI. The V and J ends lost 3 bases and 4 bases, in that order; junction bases with no gene match: 1. In DNA form, the CDR3 reads TGTGCCAGCAGTGATCAGGGGGCAGATACGCAGTATTTT. This codes for CASSDQGADTQYF.

This rearrangement joins TRBV7-9 to TRBJ2-2, with 13 bases that match TRBD2. The V segment lost 4 bases and the J segment 1 base; nucleotides outside the gene matches: 6. The CDR3 is 18 amino acids. Per the germline V gene, CDR1 is SEHNR and CDR2 is FQNEAQ (reference sequence). CDR3 residues: CASSSRLAGGRNTGELFF. As DNA, the CDR3 is TGTGCCAGCAGCTCCCGACTAGCGGGGGGAAGGAACACCGGGGAGCTGTTTTTT.

The chain couples TRBV24-1 to TRBJ1-1; D remains unclear. CDR3 length: 19 amino acids. V was clipped by 0 bases and J by 0 bases, with 19 bases between them. Germline V gene lookup returns CDR1 KGHDR and CDR2 SFDVKD. The CDR3 DNA reads TGTGCCACCAGTGATTTGAGTCGAGTGGGTAGCCTCATGAACACTGAAGCTTTCTTT. Its translation: CATSDLSRVGSLMNTEAFF.

This clone was recorded a few times. The chain carries TRBV6-2 or TRBV6-3 and TRBJ2-7; TRBD2 matches at 10 bases. The CDR3 length is 17 residues. CDR1 is MNHEY and CDR2 is SVGEGT in the germline V gene. With 5 bases clipped from V and 6 bases from J, the junction kept 16 bases outside the gene matches. The CDR3 here is CASSTGSSGGLLGEQYF. In nucleotides, the CDR3 is TGTGCCAGCAGTACCGGATCTAGCGGGGGACTTTTGGGCGAGCAGTACTTC.

The chain couples TRBV28 to TRBJ1-5; D is perhaps TRBD1 (6 bases). There are 16 residues in the CDR3. V lost 3 bases, J lost 0 bases, and 12 bases lay in between. Germline loops: CDR1 MDHEN, CDR2 SYDVKM. In DNA, the CDR3 is TGTGCCAGCAGTTTTGCTAGCAGGGGTAGCAATCAGCCCCAGCATTTT. Residues: CASSFASRGSNQPQHF.

The rearrangement uses TRBV11-3 and TRBJ2-3, with D maybe TRBD2 (6 bases). The CDR3 runs 13 residues. The V and J ends lost 3 bases and 6 bases respectively, with 10 bases between them. The germline gives CDR1 SGHNT, CDR2 YENEEA. Written as DNA, the CDR3 is TGTGCCAGCAGCTTGGAGGGGAGTGATACGCAGTATTTT. Translation: CASSLEGSDTQYF.

The chain joins TRBV7-9 to TRBJ1-1; D remains ambiguous. Trimming pared 2 bases from V and 1 base from J, leaving 8 bases between. Germline V gene data show CDR1 as SEHNR and CDR2 as FQNEAQ (reference sequence). CDR3 length: 14 amino acids. The CDR3 nucleotides read TGTGCCAGCAGCTTAATCTATAAGAACACTGAAGCTTTCTTT. Translating it yields CASSLIYKNTEAFF.

J is TRBJ2-1 and V is TRBV4-2; D gene ambiguous. The V gene's germline CDR1 is LGHNA and CDR2 YNFKEQ. V was pared by 0 bases and J by 10 bases, with 7 bases between. The CDR3 is made up of 12 amino acids. CDR3 DNA sequence: TGTGCCAGCAGCCAAGATCTGCGAGAGCAGTTCTTC. This encodes CASSQDLREQFF.

The chain employs TRBV3-1 (or the pseudogene TRBV3-2) and TRBJ1-1; D not certain. The CDR3 covers 13 residues. The germline CDR1 and CDR2 sequences are LGHDT and YNNKEL (reference sequence). V was pared by 1 base and J by 4 bases, with 7 bases between. The CDR3 DNA follows: TGTGCCAGCAGCCAAGGCCGGCGCACTGAAGCTTTCTTT. Protein product: CASSQGRRTEAFF.

In this sample, this clone turned up once. The V call is TRBV5-1, the J call TRBJ2-7, with TRBD2 matching 8 bases. CDR1 is SGHRS, CDR2 YFSETQ, per germline. CDR3 length: 16 amino acids. With 4 bases clipped from V and 0 bases from J, the junction kept 9 bases outside the gene matches. The CDR3 bases are TGCGCCAGCAGCACCGCGGGGGGTCCAGCCTCCTACGAGCAGTACTTC. This sequence encodes CASSTAGGPASYEQYF.

This rearrangement joins TRBV9 to TRBJ2-3, with 10 bases lining up with TRBD2. Per the germline V gene, CDR1 is SGDLS and CDR2 is YYNGEE. J lost 7 bases, V lost 2 bases, and 10 bases had no gene match. The CDR3 runs 16 residues. CDR3 nucleotide sequence: TGTGCCAGCAGCGTCTATGTCGCTAGCGGGAGCCATACGCAGTATTTT. Translating it yields CASSVYVASGSHTQYF.

The chain is built from TRBV24-1 and TRBJ1-2; tentatively, D is TRBD1 (5 bases). The CDR3 runs to 13 residues. Germline assignment: CDR1 KGHDR and CDR2 SFDVKD. V was trimmed by 1 base and J by 7 bases, leaving 9 bases between them. The CDR3 DNA reads as TGTGCCACCAGTGATTTCTCAGGGTCTGGCTACACCTTC. It yields the protein CATSDFSGSGYTF.

The gene calls are TRBV19 and TRBJ1-3; D not certain. Trimming removed 7 bases at V and 6 bases at J, with 7 bases between. CDR3 length equals 11 residues. CDR1 is LNHDA, CDR2 SQIVND, per germline (reference sequence). The CDR3 loop is CASKTANTIYF. DNA for the CDR3: TGTGCCAGTAAAACAGCAAACACCATATATTTT.

This clone occurred once. The rearrangement links TRBV7-9 to TRBJ1-2; a possible D gene is TRBD1 (6 bases). CDR3 size: 16 residues. Germline CDR1 and CDR2: SEHNR and FQNEAQ (reference sequence). The V and J ends lost 2 bases and 1 base respectively, with 14 bases between them. The CDR3 reads CASSLQGRSGNYGYTF. CDR3 nucleotide sequence: TGTGCCAGCAGCTTACAGGGGCGCAGCGGTAACTATGGCTACACCTTC. Variable domain in full (rest from reference TRBV7-9 and TRBJ1-2): DTGVSQNPRHKITKRGQNVTFRCDPISEHNRLYWYRQTLGQGPEFLTYFQNEAQLEKSRLLSDRFSAERPKGSFSTLEIQRTEQGDSAMYLCASSLQGRSGNYGYTFGSGTRLTVV.

The chain is built from TRBV5-6 and TRBJ2-3; a weak D match, TRBD2 (5 bases). Trimming took 4 bases from V and 6 from J, leaving 9 bases between them. Germline V gives CDR1 SGHDT, CDR2 YYEEEE. This CDR3 contains 12 residues. The CDR3 coding sequence is TGTGCCAGCAGCGCCGAGGGCGATACGCAGTATTTT. Its translation: CASSAEGDTQYF.